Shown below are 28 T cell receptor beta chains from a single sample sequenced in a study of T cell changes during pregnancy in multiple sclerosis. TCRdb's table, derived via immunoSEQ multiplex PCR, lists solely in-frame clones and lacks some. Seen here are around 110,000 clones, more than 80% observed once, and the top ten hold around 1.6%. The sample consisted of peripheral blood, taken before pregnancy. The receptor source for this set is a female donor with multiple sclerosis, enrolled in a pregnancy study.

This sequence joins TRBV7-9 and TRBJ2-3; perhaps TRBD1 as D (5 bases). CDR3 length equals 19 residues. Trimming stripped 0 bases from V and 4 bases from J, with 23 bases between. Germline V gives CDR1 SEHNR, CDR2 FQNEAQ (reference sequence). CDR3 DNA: TGTGCCAGCAGCTTAGCGCCACTACAAACCCGGCAGGGCCCAGATACGCAGTATTTT. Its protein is CASSLAPLQTRQGPDTQYF.

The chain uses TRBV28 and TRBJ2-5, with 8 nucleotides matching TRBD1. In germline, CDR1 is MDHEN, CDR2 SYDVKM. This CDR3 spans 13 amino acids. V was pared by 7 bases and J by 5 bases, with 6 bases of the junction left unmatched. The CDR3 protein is CASIPGGRETQYF. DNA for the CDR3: TGTGCCAGCATTCCAGGGGGCAGGGAGACCCAGTACTTC.

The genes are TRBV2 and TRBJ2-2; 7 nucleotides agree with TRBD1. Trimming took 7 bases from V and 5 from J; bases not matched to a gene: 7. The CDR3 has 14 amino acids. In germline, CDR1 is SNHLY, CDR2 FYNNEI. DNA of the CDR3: TGTGCCAGCAAAGGGACAGTCCGAACCGGGGAGCTGTTTTTT. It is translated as CASKGTVRTGELFF.

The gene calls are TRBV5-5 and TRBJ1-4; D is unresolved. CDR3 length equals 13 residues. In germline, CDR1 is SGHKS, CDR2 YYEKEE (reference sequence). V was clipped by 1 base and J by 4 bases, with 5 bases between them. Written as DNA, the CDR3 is TGTGCCAGCAGCTTGCGAGTTAATGAAAAACTGTTTTTT. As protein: CASSLRVNEKLFF.

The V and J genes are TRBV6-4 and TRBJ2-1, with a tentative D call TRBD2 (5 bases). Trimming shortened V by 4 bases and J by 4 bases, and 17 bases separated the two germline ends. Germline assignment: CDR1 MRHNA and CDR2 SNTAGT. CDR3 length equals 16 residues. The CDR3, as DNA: TGTGCCAGCAGTGTGTCGGCGGGTGAGCCATACAATGAGCAGTTCTTC. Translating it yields CASSVSAGEPYNEQFF.

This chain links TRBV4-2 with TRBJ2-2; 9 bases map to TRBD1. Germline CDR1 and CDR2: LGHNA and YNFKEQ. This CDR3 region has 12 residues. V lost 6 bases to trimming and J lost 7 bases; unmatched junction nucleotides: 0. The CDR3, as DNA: TGTGCCAGCAGGGACAGGGGCGGGGAGCTGTTTTTT. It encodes CASRDRGGELFF.

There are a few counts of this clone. This CDR3 reads CASSDTREADGYTF. In nucleotides, the CDR3 is TGTGCCAGCAGTGATACCAGGGAGGCAGACGGCTACACCTTC. The rearrangement uses TRBV6-4 and TRBJ1-2, with D possibly TRBD1 on 5 matching bases. Germline values: CDR1 MRHNA, CDR2 SNTAGT. Trimming stripped 3 bases from V and 8 bases from J, with 16 bases between. The CDR3 totals 14 residues.

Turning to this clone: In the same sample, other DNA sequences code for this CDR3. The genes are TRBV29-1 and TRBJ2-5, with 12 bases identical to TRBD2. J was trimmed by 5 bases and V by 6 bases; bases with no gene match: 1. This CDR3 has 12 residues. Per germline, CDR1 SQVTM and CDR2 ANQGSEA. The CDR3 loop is CSVLAGGETQYF. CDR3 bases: TGCAGCGTCCTAGCGGGGGGGGAGACCCAGTACTTC.

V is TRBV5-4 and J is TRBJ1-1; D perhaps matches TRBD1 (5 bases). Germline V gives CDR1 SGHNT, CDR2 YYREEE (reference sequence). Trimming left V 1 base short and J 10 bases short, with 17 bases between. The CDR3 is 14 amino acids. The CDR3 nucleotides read TGTGCCAGCAGCTTGCGGCTAACAGGTTCGGGAGCTTTCTTT. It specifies CASSLRLTGSGAFF.

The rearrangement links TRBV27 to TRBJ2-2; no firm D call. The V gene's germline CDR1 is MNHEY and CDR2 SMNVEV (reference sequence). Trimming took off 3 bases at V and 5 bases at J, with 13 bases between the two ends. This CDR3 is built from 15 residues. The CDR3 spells CASSLGRYITGELFF. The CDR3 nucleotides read TGTGCCAGCAGTTTGGGCAGATATATTACCGGGGAGCTGTTTTTT.

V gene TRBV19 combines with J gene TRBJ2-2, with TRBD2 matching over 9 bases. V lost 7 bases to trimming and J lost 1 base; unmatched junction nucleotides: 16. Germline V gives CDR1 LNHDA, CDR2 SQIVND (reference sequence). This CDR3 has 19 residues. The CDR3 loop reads CASTPSGIAGVRNTGELFF. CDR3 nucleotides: TGTGCCAGTACCCCCTCGGGGATAGCGGGAGTACGGAACACCGGGGAGCTGTTTTTT.

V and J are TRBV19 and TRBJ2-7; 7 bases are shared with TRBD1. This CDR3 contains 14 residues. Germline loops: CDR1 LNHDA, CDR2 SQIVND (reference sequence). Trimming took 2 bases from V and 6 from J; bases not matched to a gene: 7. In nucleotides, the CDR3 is TGTGCCAGTAGTATAAGACAGGGTAAAGGCGAGCAGTACTTC. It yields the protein CASSIRQGKGEQYF. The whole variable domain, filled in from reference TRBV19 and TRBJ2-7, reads DGGITQSPKYLFRKEGQNVTLSCEQNLNHDAMYWYRQDPGQGLRLIYYSQIVNDFQKGDIAEGYSVSREKKESFPLTVTSAQKNPTAFYLCASSIRQGKGEQYFGPGTRLTVT.

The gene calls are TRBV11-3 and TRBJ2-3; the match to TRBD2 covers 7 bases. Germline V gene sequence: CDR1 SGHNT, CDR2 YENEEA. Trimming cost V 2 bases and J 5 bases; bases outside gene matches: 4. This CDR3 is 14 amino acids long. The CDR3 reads CASSLMGGVDTQYF. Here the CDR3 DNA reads TGTGCCAGCAGCTTAATGGGAGGGGTAGATACGCAGTATTTT.

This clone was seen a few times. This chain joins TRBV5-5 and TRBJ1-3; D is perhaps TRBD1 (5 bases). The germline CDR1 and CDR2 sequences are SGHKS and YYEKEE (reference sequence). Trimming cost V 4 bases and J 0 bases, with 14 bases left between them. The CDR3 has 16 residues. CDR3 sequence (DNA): TGTGCCAGCAGCGACATCAGGGCCCGCTCTGGAAACACCATATATTTT. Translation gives CASSDIRARSGNTIYF.

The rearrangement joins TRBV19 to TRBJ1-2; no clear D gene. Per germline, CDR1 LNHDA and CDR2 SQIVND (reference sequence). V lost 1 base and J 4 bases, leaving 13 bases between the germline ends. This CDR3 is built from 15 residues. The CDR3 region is CASSIVIGQFYGYTF. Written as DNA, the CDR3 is TGTGCCAGTAGTATAGTAATTGGGCAGTTCTATGGCTACACCTTC. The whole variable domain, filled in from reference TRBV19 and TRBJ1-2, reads DGGITQSPKYLFRKEGQNVTLSCEQNLNHDAMYWYRQDPGQGLRLIYYSQIVNDFQKGDIAEGYSVSREKKESFPLTVTSAQKNPTAFYLCASSIVIGQFYGYTFGSGTRLTVV.

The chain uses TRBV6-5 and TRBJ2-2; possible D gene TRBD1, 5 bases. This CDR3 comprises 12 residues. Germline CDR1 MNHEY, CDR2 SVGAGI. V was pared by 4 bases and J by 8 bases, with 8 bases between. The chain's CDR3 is CASSFRQGELFF. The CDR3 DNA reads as TGTGCCAGCAGTTTTCGACAGGGGGAGCTGTTTTTT.

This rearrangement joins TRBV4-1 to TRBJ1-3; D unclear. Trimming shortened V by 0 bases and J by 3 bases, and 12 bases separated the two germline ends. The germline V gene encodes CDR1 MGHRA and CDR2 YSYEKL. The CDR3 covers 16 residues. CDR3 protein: CASSQDSEGVGNTIYF. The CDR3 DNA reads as TGCGCCAGCAGCCAAGATTCAGAGGGTGTTGGAAACACCATATATTTT.

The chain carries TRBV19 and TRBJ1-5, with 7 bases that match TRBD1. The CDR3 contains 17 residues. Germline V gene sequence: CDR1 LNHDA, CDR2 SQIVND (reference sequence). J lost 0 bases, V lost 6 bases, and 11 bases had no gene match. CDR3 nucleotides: TGTGCCAGTAGCCTAGGGCGACAGGGCTATAGCAATCAGCCCCAGCATTTT. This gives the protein CASSLGRQGYSNQPQHF.

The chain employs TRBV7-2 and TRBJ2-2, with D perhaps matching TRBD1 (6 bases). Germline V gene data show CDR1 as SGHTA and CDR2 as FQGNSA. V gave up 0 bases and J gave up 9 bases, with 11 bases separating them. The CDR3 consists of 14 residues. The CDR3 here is CASSLAVGGRELFF. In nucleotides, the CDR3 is TGTGCCAGCAGCTTAGCAGTTGGGGGCCGGGAGCTGTTTTTT.

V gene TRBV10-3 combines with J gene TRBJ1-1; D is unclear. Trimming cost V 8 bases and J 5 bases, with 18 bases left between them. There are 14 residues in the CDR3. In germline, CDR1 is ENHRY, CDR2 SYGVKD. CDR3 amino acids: CAIAYTDSGTEAFF. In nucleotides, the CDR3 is TGTGCCATCGCCTACACCGACTCTGGGACTGAAGCTTTCTTT.

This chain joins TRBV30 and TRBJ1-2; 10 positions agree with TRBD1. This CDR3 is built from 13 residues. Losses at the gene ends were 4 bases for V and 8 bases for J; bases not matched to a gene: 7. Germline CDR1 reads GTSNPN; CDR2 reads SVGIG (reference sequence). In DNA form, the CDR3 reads TGTGCCTGGAATGGACAGGGGGTACAAGGCTACACCTTC. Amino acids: CAWNGQGVQGYTF.

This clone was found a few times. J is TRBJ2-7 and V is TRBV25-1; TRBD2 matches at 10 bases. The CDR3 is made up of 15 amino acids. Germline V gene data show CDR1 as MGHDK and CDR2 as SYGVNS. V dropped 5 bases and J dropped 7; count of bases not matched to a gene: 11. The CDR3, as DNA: TGTGCCAGCAGTAAGATAGCGGGAGGAGCGGAAGAGCAGTACTTC. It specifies CASSKIAGGAEEQYF.

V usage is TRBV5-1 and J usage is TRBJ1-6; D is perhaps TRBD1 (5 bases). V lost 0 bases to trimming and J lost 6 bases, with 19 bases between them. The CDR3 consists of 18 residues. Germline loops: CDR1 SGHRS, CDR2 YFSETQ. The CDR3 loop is CASSLGLDRLMGNSPLHF. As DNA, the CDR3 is TGCGCCAGCAGCTTGGGACTCGACAGATTAATGGGTAATTCACCCCTCCACTTT.

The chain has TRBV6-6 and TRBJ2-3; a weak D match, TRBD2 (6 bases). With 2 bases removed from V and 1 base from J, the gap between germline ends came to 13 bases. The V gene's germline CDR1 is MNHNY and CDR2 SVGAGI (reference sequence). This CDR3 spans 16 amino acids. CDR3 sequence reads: CASSYDGDSRTDTQYF. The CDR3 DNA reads TGTGCCAGCAGTTACGATGGGGACTCACGCACAGATACGCAGTATTTT.

CDR3 sequence: CASWRGQGFGNEKLFF. CDR3 sequence (DNA): TGTGCCAGCTGGAGGGGACAGGGGTTTGGTAATGAAAAACTGTTTTTT. The rearrangement joins TRBV2 to TRBJ1-4; 10 nucleotides align to TRBD1. Trimming removed 8 bases from V and 4 bases from J; junction bases left unmatched: 10. Per the germline V gene, CDR1 is SNHLY and CDR2 is FYNNEI. CDR3 length equals 16 residues.

The DNA of the CDR3 is TGTGCCAGCAGCCCCCAGGGGCGAGTACCATTTGAAGCTTTCTTT. Its protein is CASSPQGRVPFEAFF. The chain recombines TRBV28 with TRBJ1-1; maybe TRBD1 (6 bases). This CDR3 has 15 residues. V gave up 6 bases and J gave up 7 bases, with 21 bases separating them. Germline CDR1 is MDHEN and CDR2 is SYDVKM.

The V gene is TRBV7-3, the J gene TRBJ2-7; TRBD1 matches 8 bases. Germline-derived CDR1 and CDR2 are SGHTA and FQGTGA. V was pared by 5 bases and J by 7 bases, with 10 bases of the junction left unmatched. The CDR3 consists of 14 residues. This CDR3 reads CASSPHDRGGEQYF. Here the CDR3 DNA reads TGTGCCAGCAGCCCCCATGACAGGGGCGGTGAGCAGTACTTC.

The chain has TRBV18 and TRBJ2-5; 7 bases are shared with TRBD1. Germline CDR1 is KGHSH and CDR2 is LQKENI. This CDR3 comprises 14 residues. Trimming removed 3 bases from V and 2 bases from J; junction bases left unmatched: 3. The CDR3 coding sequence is TGTGCCAGCTCACCTGGGACAGTACAAGAGACCCAGTACTTC. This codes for CASSPGTVQETQYF.